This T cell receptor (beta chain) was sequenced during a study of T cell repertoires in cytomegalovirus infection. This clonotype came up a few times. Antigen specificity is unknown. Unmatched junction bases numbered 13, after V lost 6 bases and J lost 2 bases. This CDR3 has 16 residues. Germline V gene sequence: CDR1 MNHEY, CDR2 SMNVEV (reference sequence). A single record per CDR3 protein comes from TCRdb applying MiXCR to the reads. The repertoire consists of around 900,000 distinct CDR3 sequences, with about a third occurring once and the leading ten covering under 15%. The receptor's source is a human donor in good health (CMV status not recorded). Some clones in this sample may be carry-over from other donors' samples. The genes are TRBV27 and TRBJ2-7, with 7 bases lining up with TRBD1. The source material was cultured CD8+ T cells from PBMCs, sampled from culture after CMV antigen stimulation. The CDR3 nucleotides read TGTGCCAGCAGACTCCTAGGACAGGAACGAACCTACGAGCAGTACTTC. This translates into CASRLLGQERTYEQYF.